One sample yielded the 19 T cell receptor beta chains listed below, sequenced in a study of shared clonotypes between healthy human individuals. Clones were sequenced by immunoSEQ multiplex PCR, and TCRdb holds only the in-frame ones, with some missing. The data contain approximately 1,000,000 clones, around 82% of them singletons. The sequenced sample consisted of memory CD4+ T cells from PBMCs. Subset here: CD45RA-negative fraction. These receptors were taken from a man aged 18-30 years in good health. Some clones in this sample may be carry-over from other donors' samples.

The chain couples TRBV15 to TRBJ2-5; D uncertain. The CDR3 runs to 15 residues. Germline-derived CDR1 and CDR2 are LNHNV and YYDKDF (reference sequence). V lost 0 bases, J lost 2 bases, and 10 bases lay in between. CDR3 protein: CATSRDPQQQETQYF. CDR3 in DNA: TGTGCCACCAGCAGAGATCCTCAGCAACAAGAGACCCAGTACTTC.

This clone came up once. The genes are TRBV9 and TRBJ2-7; 9 bases match TRBD2. Looked up from germline, CDR1 is SGDLS and CDR2 is YYNGEE. The CDR3 is made up of 15 amino acids. V was pared by 3 bases and J by 2 bases, with 6 bases of the junction left unmatched. DNA for the CDR3: TGTGCCAGCAGCGAGGGACTAGCCAATACCTACGAGCAGTACTTC. This encodes CASSEGLANTYEQYF. The complete variable domain, with remaining parts taken from reference TRBV9 and TRBJ2-7, reads DSGVTQTPKHLITATGQRVTLRCSPRSGDLSVYWYQQSLDQGLQFLIQYYNGEERAKGNILERFSAQQFPDLHSELNLSSLELGDSALYFCASSEGLANTYEQYFGPGTRLTVT.

The chain recombines TRBV4-1 with TRBJ1-4, with D perhaps matching TRBD1 (6 bases). Trimming took off 2 bases at V and 0 bases at J, with 10 bases between the two ends. The CDR3 runs to 16 residues. Germline CDR1 reads MGHRA; CDR2 reads YSYEKL. The CDR3 region is CASSQKRQATNEKLFF. CDR3 sequence (DNA): TGCGCCAGCAGCCAAAAAAGACAGGCAACTAATGAAAAACTGTTTTTT.

This clone was observed a few times. The chain uses TRBV5-6 and TRBJ2-7; 7 nucleotides match TRBD2. CDR3 length: 16 residues. Germline CDR1 reads SGHDT; CDR2 reads YYEEEE. The V and J ends lost 7 bases and 2 bases, in that order; junction bases with no gene match: 15. CDR3 DNA sequence: TGTGCCAGCTCCCGGGGGGTTGCGGCCTACACCTACGAGCAGTACTTC. Protein: CASSRGVAAYTYEQYF.

This chain links TRBV5-1 with TRBJ2-2; possibly TRBD1 for D (6 bases). CDR1 is SGHRS, CDR2 YFSETQ, per germline. The CDR3 contains 15 residues. Trimming pared 4 bases from V and 7 bases from J, leaving 17 bases between. CDR3 region: CASSILPGEIGELFF. The DNA for the CDR3 is TGCGCCAGCAGCATACTTCCAGGGGAGATCGGGGAGCTGTTTTTT.

Concerning this clone itself: Other DNA sequences in this sample translate to the same CDR3. The chain employs TRBV11-2 and TRBJ1-1, with unresolved D. The CDR3 covers 13 residues. Germline V gene lookup returns CDR1 SGHAT and CDR2 FQNNGV. Trimming shortened V by 5 bases and J by 3 bases, and 10 bases separated the two germline ends. The CDR3 DNA follows: TGTGCCAGCAGCCTGGACCGCGACACTGAAGCTTTCTTT. Residues: CASSLDRDTEAFF.

The rearrangement links TRBV7-2 to TRBJ2-7; the D gene is possibly TRBD1 (6 bases). Germline CDR1 SGHTA, CDR2 FQGNSA. The CDR3 covers 15 residues. Deletions cut 5 bases from V and 0 bases from J, with 14 bases between. The CDR3 bases are TGTGCCAGCAGCAACGTCGGACAGAACTCCTACGAGCAGTACTTC. Residues: CASSNVGQNSYEQYF.

The chain recombines TRBV5-4 with TRBJ2-3; D might be TRBD2 (6 bases). Germline CDR1 is SGHNT and CDR2 is YYREEE (reference sequence). V was shortened by 0 bases and J by 1 base, with 12 bases between the two germline ends. The CDR3 is 16 amino acids. In DNA form, the CDR3 reads TGTGCCAGCAGCTTGGTTGGGGGACTGGGCACAGATACGCAGTATTTT. Its translation is CASSLVGGLGTDTQYF.

The chain couples TRBV6-1 to TRBJ2-5; D perhaps matches TRBD1 (5 bases). This CDR3 has 17 residues. Germline CDR1 reads MNHNS; CDR2 reads SASEGT. V lost 2 bases and J lost 6, with 22 bases in between. CDR3 DNA sequence: TGTGCCAGCAGTGAATCCCCCCAGCAGGGCCGTGGGCAGACCCAGTACTTC. As protein: CASSESPQQGRGQTQYF.

This chain joins TRBV28 and TRBJ1-2, with D tentatively TRBD1 (6 bases). V gave up 1 base and J gave up 10 bases, with 22 bases separating them. Germline V gives CDR1 MDHEN, CDR2 SYDVKM. The CDR3 is made up of 16 amino acids. The chain's CDR3 is CASSLLGNRVSSVYTF. In DNA form, the CDR3 reads TGTGCCAGCAGTTTATTGGGAAACAGGGTCTCTAGTGTCTACACCTTC.

This chain joins TRBV19 and TRBJ2-2, with D uncertain. V was shortened by 3 bases and J by 4 bases, with 9 bases between the two germline ends. The germline V gene encodes CDR1 LNHDA and CDR2 SQIVND (reference sequence). This CDR3 has 14 amino acids. This CDR3 is CASSMGWGTGELFF. In DNA, the CDR3 is TGTGCCAGTAGTATGGGGTGGGGCACCGGGGAGCTGTTTTTT.

The rearrangement uses TRBV5-6 and TRBJ2-5, with 10 bases fitting TRBD2. The CDR3 is 17 amino acids. CDR1 is SGHDT, CDR2 YYEEEE, per germline. J gave up 1 base and V 3 bases, and 9 bases lay outside the gene matches. Here the CDR3 reads CASSSGLAHRFQETQYF. The CDR3 DNA reads as TGTGCCAGCAGCTCGGGACTAGCGCACCGTTTCCAAGAGACCCAGTACTTC. Drawing the rest from reference TRBV5-6 and TRBJ2-5, the complete variable domain is DAGVTQSPTHLIKTRGQQVTLRCSPKSGHDTVSWYQQALGQGPQFIFQYYEEEERQRGNFPDRFSGHQFPNYSSELNVNALLLGDSALYLCASSSGLAHRFQETQYFGPGTRLLVL.

A single count supports this clone. Within the sample, other DNA sequences also encode this same CDR3. The chain couples TRBV2 to TRBJ1-1; TRBD1 might be the D (6 bases). The CDR3 covers 14 residues. V shed 2 bases and J shed 0 bases, with 7 bases lying between them. In germline, CDR1 is SNHLY, CDR2 FYNNEI. Here the CDR3 reads CASSEQGMNTEAFF. For the CDR3, the DNA is TGTGCCAGCAGTGAACAGGGGATGAACACTGAAGCTTTCTTT.

The chain recombines TRBV10-3 with TRBJ1-1; D is ambiguous. The CDR3 loop spans 13 amino acids. Germline CDR1 is ENHRY and CDR2 is SYGVKD. V gave up 2 bases and J gave up 3 bases, with 7 bases separating them. Here the CDR3 DNA reads TGTGCCATCAGTGAGGGAAGGGACACTGAAGCTTTCTTT. Its protein is CAISEGRDTEAFF.

V is TRBV7-9 and J is TRBJ2-1; 12 bases fit TRBD2. The CDR3 has 17 residues. Germline V gives CDR1 SEHNR, CDR2 FQNEAQ (reference sequence). Germline trimming cut 5 bases from V and 3 bases from J; bases unmatched to any gene: 8. CDR3 in DNA: TGTGCCAGCAGCACTGCCGGGACTAGCGGGTACTACAATGAGCAGTTCTTC. As protein: CASSTAGTSGYYNEQFF.

The genes are TRBV5-4 and TRBJ2-1; 10 bases agree with TRBD2. Germline V gene lookup returns CDR1 SGHNT and CDR2 YYREEE (reference sequence). Trimming cost V 0 bases and J 7 bases; bases outside gene matches: 7. The CDR3 spans 16 residues. The CDR3 coding sequence is TGTGCCAGCAGCTTGGCGCTAGCGGGAGTAAGAAATGAGCAGTTCTTC. Its translation is CASSLALAGVRNEQFF.

The rearrangement links TRBV4-2 to TRBJ2-3, with D perhaps TRBD2 (6 bases). CDR1 and CDR2 (germline): LGHNA, YNFKEQ. Trimming took 1 base from V and 1 from J, leaving 9 bases between them. CDR3 length: 15 amino acids. CDR3 sequence (DNA): TGTGCCAGCAGCCAAGCGGGAGCCGGCACAGATACGCAGTATTTT. Translated, it gives CASSQAGAGTDTQYF.

This clone has a handful of counts. The gene calls are TRBV15 and TRBJ1-2; D is perhaps TRBD1 (5 bases). CDR1 and CDR2 (germline): LNHNV, YYDKDF (reference sequence). The CDR3 runs 15 residues. Trimming stripped 1 base from V and 4 bases from J, with 13 bases between. The CDR3 coding sequence is TGTGCCACCAGCAGAGTAGGGGCCGGCAGCTATGGCTACACCTTC. The encoded protein is CATSRVGAGSYGYTF.

The CDR3 sequence: CASSFKHLGDRGWDSNQPQHF. The CDR3 nucleotides are TGTGCCAGCAGCTTTAAACATCTGGGGGACAGGGGTTGGGATAGCAATCAGCCCCAGCATTTT. V usage is TRBV12-1 and J usage is TRBJ1-5; the table names TRBD1, a call not compared with the DNA. TRBV12-1 is designated a pseudogene. The CDR3 is 21 residues long.